Detailed here is one TCR beta chain. Molecular barcoding with unique molecular identifiers was used for the TCRbeta library. TCRdb re-derived calls from the PCR reads in MiXCR, one entry per CDR3 protein. The sample contains around 130,000 distinct CDR3 sequences, about 9.5% of which appear only once. The data were taken from a study of T-cell reconstitution after alpha-beta-depleted transplantation in children. The starting material was PBMCs, mostly from graft donor cells, obtained 180 days after TCRalphabeta/CD19-depleted stem cell transplant. The TCR comes from a girl under three years old who had a stem cell transplant for combined immunodeficiency, so the T cells may come from the graft donor.

Written as DNA, the CDR3 is TGCGCCAGCAGCCGAACTCTGATGGCTAACTATGGCTACACCTTC. Its protein product is CASSRTLMANYGYTF. J is TRBJ1-2 and V is TRBV4-3; D gene unclear. Germline V CDR1 and CDR2: LGHNA, YSLEER. The CDR3 consists of 15 residues. Trimming took 4 bases from V and 0 from J, leaving 12 bases between them.